The 24 T cell receptor beta chains listed next were all sequenced from one sample in a study of blood T cell repertoires in COVID-19. TCRdb's table, derived via immunoSEQ multiplex PCR, lists solely in-frame clones and lacks some. In the table there are about 120,000 clones, about 84% of which are singletons. The sample comprised peripheral blood. Receptor source: a man aged 60 to 75 with acute or convalescent COVID-19.

This clone was seen just once. This chain joins TRBV28 and TRBJ1-2; 8 bases are a match to TRBD1. Germline loops: CDR1 MDHEN, CDR2 SYDVKM. The CDR3 contains 15 residues. V lost 8 bases, J lost 6 bases, and 14 bases stayed unmatched. CDR3 sequence (DNA): TGTGCCAGCGTTACCTCTGGACAGGGAAAACATGGCTACACCTTC. This translates into CASVTSGQGKHGYTF.

V usage is TRBV19 and J usage is TRBJ1-1; unclear D gene. With 0 bases removed from V and 6 bases from J, the gap between germline ends came to 14 bases. The CDR3 totals 15 residues. Germline CDR1 reads LNHDA; CDR2 reads SQIVND (reference sequence). The CDR3 spells CASSIEGVGYPEAFF. The CDR3 nucleotides read TGTGCCAGTAGTATAGAAGGAGTCGGGTACCCTGAAGCTTTCTTT.

The rearrangement joins TRBV7-3 to TRBJ1-5; D might be TRBD1 (6 bases). The V end was cut by 5 bases, the J end by 6 bases, with 11 bases between. The CDR3 runs to 13 residues. CDR1 SGHTA and CDR2 FQGTGA come from the germline V gene. The CDR3 loop reads CASSPGVGQPQHF. The CDR3 DNA is TGTGCCAGCAGCCCAGGGGTAGGTCAGCCCCAGCATTTT.

V and J are TRBV5-8 and TRBJ1-1, with 7 bases identical to TRBD1. Germline-derived CDR1 and CDR2 are SGHTS and YDEGEE. The V segment lost 3 bases and the J segment 5 bases; nucleotides outside the gene matches: 7. CDR3 size: 14 residues. The CDR3 bases are TGTGCCAGCAGCTCAGCGACAGGGAGAACTGAAGCTTTCTTT. Protein product: CASSSATGRTEAFF.

The chain links TRBV18 to TRBJ2-5; possibly TRBD1 for D (5 bases). The V end was cut by 0 bases, the J end by 5 bases, with 13 bases between. The CDR3 runs 15 residues. Germline loops: CDR1 KGHSH, CDR2 LQKENI. The CDR3 is CASSPPDSLSETQYF. CDR3 sequence (DNA): TGTGCCAGCTCACCACCTGACAGCTTATCGGAGACCCAGTACTTC.

J is TRBJ1-2 and V is TRBV9, with TRBD1 matching over 9 bases. CDR1 is SGDLS and CDR2 is YYNGEE in the germline V gene. V was pared by 4 bases and J by 6 bases, with 4 bases of the junction left unmatched. The CDR3 consists of 13 residues. Written as DNA, the CDR3 is TGTGCCAGCAGCCAAGGACAGGGGAATGGCTACACCTTC. Translated, it gives CASSQGQGNGYTF.

CDR3 sequence reads: CASSTAVTYEQYF. CDR3 nucleotide sequence: TGTGCCAGTAGTACGGCGGTTACCTACGAGCAGTACTTC. V gene TRBV19 combines with J gene TRBJ2-7, with D hard to call. The germline V gene encodes CDR1 LNHDA and CDR2 SQIVND (reference sequence). The CDR3 is 13 residues long. The V end lost 4 bases, the J end lost 2 bases, and 9 bases lay between the germline ends.

This chain connects TRBV28 to TRBJ2-4; the D is unclear. V was shortened by 3 bases and J by 0 bases, with 9 bases between the two germline ends. The CDR3 loop spans 15 amino acids. In germline, CDR1 is MDHEN, CDR2 SYDVKM. The CDR3 spells CASSFPRLAKNIQYF. The CDR3 bases are TGTGCCAGCAGTTTTCCGAGACTAGCCAAAAACATTCAGTACTTC.

The rearrangement uses TRBV18 and TRBJ2-2; TRBD1 matches 7 bases. Unmatched junction bases numbered 7, after V lost 6 bases and J lost 0 bases. The CDR3 is 16 residues long. Germline assignment: CDR1 KGHSH and CDR2 LQKENI. CDR3 sequence: CASSLEGQTNTGELFF. The CDR3 DNA reads TGTGCCAGCTCCCTAGAGGGACAGACGAACACCGGGGAGCTGTTTTTT.

This clone was seen just once. The chain has TRBV7-2 and TRBJ2-2, with 9 bases that match TRBD1. V lost 7 bases to trimming and J lost 3 bases; unmatched junction nucleotides: 6. The CDR3 runs to 15 residues. Per germline, CDR1 SGHTA and CDR2 FQGNSA. CDR3 nucleotides: TGTGCCAGCACCGAACAGGGGGCCGACACCGGGGAGCTGTTTTTT. Amino acid sequence: CASTEQGADTGELFF.

The chain couples TRBV3-1 (or the pseudogene TRBV3-2) to TRBJ1-5, with 10 bases fitting TRBD1. After removal of 1 base from V and 4 bases from J, the junction contained 1 base not matched to a gene. Germline V gene sequence: CDR1 LGHDT, CDR2 YNNKEL (reference sequence). There are 15 residues in the CDR3. The CDR3 region is CASSQGTGGNQPQHF. In DNA, the CDR3 is TGTGCCAGCAGCCAAGGGACAGGGGGAAATCAGCCCCAGCATTTT.

J is TRBJ2-7 and V is TRBV27, with 7 bases aligning to TRBD2. The CDR3 is 14 residues long. Trimming removed 6 bases from V and 0 bases from J; junction bases left unmatched: 5. The V gene's germline CDR1 is MNHEY and CDR2 SMNVEV (reference sequence). The DNA of the CDR3 is TGTGCCAGCAGGAGCGGGAAGGGCTCCTACGAGCAGTACTTC. Residues: CASRSGKGSYEQYF.

This clone turned up a few times. The chain combines TRBV19 with TRBJ1-5; possible D gene TRBD1, 5 bases. The germline V gene has CDR1 LNHDA and CDR2 SQIVND (reference sequence). The CDR3 extends over 15 amino acids. Trimming removed 2 bases at V and 4 bases at J, with 12 bases between. CDR3 region: CASSINWEGNQPQHF. In DNA form, the CDR3 reads TGTGCCAGTAGTATAAATTGGGAGGGGAATCAGCCCCAGCATTTT.

The chain recombines TRBV29-1 with TRBJ2-1; TRBD2 might be the D (7 bases). The CDR3 covers 16 residues. Per the germline V gene, CDR1 is SQVTM and CDR2 is ANQGSEA. Trimming shortened V by 7 bases and J by 1 base, and 20 bases separated the two germline ends. The CDR3 sequence is CSAGGRGLVSYNEQFF. The CDR3 bases are TGCAGCGCCGGGGGGCGGGGACTGGTATCCTACAATGAGCAGTTCTTC.

The genes are TRBV5-4 and TRBJ2-2; D remains unclear. The CDR3 is 15 residues long. V was cut by 0 bases and J by 6 bases, with 12 bases left in between. Germline CDR1 reads SGHNT; CDR2 reads YYREEE (reference sequence). The DNA of the CDR3 is TGTGCCAGCAGCTTGGCCATTGGCGGCGCCGGGGAGCTGTTTTTT. Translated: CASSLAIGGAGELFF.

This chain connects TRBV5-1 to TRBJ2-5; D is unclear. The CDR3 covers 13 residues. From germline, CDR1 is SGHRS and CDR2 YFSETQ. The V gene lost 0 bases and the J gene lost 5 bases, with 8 bases spanning the gap. CDR3: CASSLEPRETQYF. The DNA for the CDR3 is TGCGCCAGCAGCTTGGAGCCCCGGGAGACCCAGTACTTC.

The chain employs TRBV27 and TRBJ1-1; 11 bases are a match to TRBD1. This CDR3 is built from 14 residues. V shed 5 bases, J shed 12 bases, and the junction held 11 bases outside the gene matches. Germline V lookup: CDR1 MNHEY, CDR2 SMNVEV (reference sequence). CDR3 nucleotide sequence: TGTGCCAGCAGTCAAGGACAGGGGGCGAGGAAAACTTTCTTT. This encodes CASSQGQGARKTFF.

The chain recombines TRBV7-2 with TRBJ2-6; 8 positions agree with TRBD2. J was trimmed by 2 bases and V by 1 base; bases with no gene match: 7. The CDR3 spans 18 residues. Germline values: CDR1 SGHTA, CDR2 FQGNSA. The CDR3 is CASSLVVPGRAGANVLTF. The CDR3, as DNA: TGTGCCAGCAGCTTAGTAGTCCCCGGGAGGGCTGGGGCCAACGTCCTGACTTTC.

In its sample, this clone was seen a few times. The chain uses TRBV3-1 (or the pseudogene TRBV3-2) and TRBJ2-3; perhaps TRBD2 as D (5 bases). CDR1 is LGHDT and CDR2 is YNNKEL in the germline V gene (reference sequence). CDR3 length: 15 residues. The germline V and J ends were trimmed by 1 base and 0 bases, with 8 bases remaining between them. CDR3: CASSQADSSTDTQYF. The CDR3 DNA is TGTGCCAGCAGCCAAGCGGACTCTAGCACAGATACGCAGTATTTT.

This clone was seen once. The chain has TRBV6-2 or TRBV6-3 and TRBJ2-5, with TRBD1 matching 10 bases. Per germline, CDR1 MNHEY and CDR2 SVGEGT. Trimming at V came to 2 bases and at J to 3 bases, leaving 9 bases not matched to a gene. The CDR3 covers 17 residues. The DNA for the CDR3 is TGTGCCAGCAGTTACCTCACCGGGACAGGGGTGGAAGAGACCCAGTACTTC. It specifies CASSYLTGTGVEETQYF.

V is TRBV5-1 and J is TRBJ1-1, with 7 nucleotides matching TRBD1. This CDR3 region has 14 residues. V shed 1 base, J shed 5 bases, and the junction held 5 bases outside the gene matches. Germline V gene data show CDR1 as SGHRS and CDR2 as YFSETQ. The chain's CDR3 is CASSLTGANTEAFF. Here the CDR3 DNA reads TGCGCCAGCAGCTTGACAGGGGCGAATACTGAAGCTTTCTTT.

The chain combines TRBV19 with TRBJ2-5; 10 nucleotides line up with TRBD2. The junction had 4 bases not matched to a gene; V was cut back by 5 bases and J by 1 base. This CDR3 is 15 amino acids long. Germline V gene sequence: CDR1 LNHDA, CDR2 SQIVND (reference sequence). The CDR3 reads CASSYSGRTQETQYF. The DNA for the CDR3 is TGTGCCAGTAGTTATAGCGGGAGGACCCAAGAGACCCAGTACTTC.

The CDR3 coding sequence is TGTGCCAGCAGTGCCGAAGGTACGGAGAGCATTCAGTACTTC. Protein sequence: CASSAEGTESIQYF. J is TRBJ2-4 and V is TRBV25-1; D call uncertain. The CDR3 loop spans 14 amino acids. Trimming took 4 bases from V and 9 from J, leaving 16 bases between them. Germline V gene sequence: CDR1 MGHDK, CDR2 SYGVNS. The whole variable domain, remainder taken from reference TRBV25-1 and TRBJ2-4, is EADIYQTPRYLVIGTGKKITLECSQTMGHDKMYWYQQDPGMELHLIHYSYGVNSTEKGDLSSESTVSRIRTEHFPLTLESARPSHTSQYLCASSAEGTESIQYFGAGTRLSVL.

This chain joins TRBV7-2 and TRBJ1-5; tentatively, D is TRBD1 (5 bases). The CDR3 has 15 residues. Germline CDR1 and CDR2: SGHTA and FQGNSA. V was shortened by 1 base and J by 5 bases, with 12 bases between the two germline ends. This CDR3 reads CASSLGGGAHQPQHF. The DNA for the CDR3 is TGTGCCAGCAGCTTAGGGGGCGGGGCTCATCAGCCCCAGCATTTT. Supplemented by reference TRBV7-2 and TRBJ1-5, the full variable domain reads GAGVSQSPSNKVTEKGKDVELRCDPISGHTALYWYRQSLGQGLEFLIYFQGNSAPDKSGLPSDRFSAERTGGSVSTLTIQRTQQEDSAVYLCASSLGGGAHQPQHFGDGTRLSIL.